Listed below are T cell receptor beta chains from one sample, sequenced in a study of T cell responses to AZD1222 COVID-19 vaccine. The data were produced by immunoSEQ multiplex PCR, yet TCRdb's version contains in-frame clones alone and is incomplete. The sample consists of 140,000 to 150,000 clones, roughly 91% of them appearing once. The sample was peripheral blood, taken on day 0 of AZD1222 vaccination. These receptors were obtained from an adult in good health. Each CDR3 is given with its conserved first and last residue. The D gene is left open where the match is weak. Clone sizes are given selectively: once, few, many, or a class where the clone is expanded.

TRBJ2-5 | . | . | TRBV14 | CASSQEGNGETQYF | TGTGCCAGCAGCCAAGAGGGGAACGGGGAGACCCAGTACTTC
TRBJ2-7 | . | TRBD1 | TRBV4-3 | CASSSGQGVHEQYF | TGCGCCAGCAGCTCCGGACAGGGGGTCCACGAGCAGTACTTC
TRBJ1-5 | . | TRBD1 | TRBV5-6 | CASSLYRGSKGNQPQHF | TGTGCCAGCAGCTTGTACAGGGGGTCTAAAGGCAATCAGCCCCAGCATTTT
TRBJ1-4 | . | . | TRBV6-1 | CASSETTNEKLFF | TGTGCCAGCAGTGAGACAACTAATGAAAAACTGTTTTTT
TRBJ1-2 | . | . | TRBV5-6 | CASSLVGGRGYTF | TGTGCCAGCAGCTTGGTTGGGGGCCGGGGCTACACCTTC
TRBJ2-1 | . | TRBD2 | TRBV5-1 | CASSLDGGRAVGEQFF | TGCGCCAGCAGCTTGGATGGCGGGAGGGCCGTAGGGGAGCAGTTCTTC
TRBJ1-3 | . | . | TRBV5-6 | CASSFVGAGNTIYF | TGTGCCAGCAGCTTTGTGGGGGCTGGAAACACCATATATTTT
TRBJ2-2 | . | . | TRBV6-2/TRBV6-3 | CASSYTRGREDTGELFF | TGTGCCAGCAGTTACACCCGTGGTAGGGAAGATACCGGGGAGCTGTTTTTT
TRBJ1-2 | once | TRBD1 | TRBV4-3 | CASSQDPPGGSYGYTF | TGCGCCAGCAGCCAAGATCCTCCAGGGGGCTCCTATGGCTACACCTTC
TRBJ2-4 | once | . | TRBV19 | CASSTRDMTKNIQYF | TGTGCCAGTAGTACTAGGGACATGACCAAAAACATTCAGTACTTC
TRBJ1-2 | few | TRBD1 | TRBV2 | CASRGQGGIGGYTF | TGTGCCAGCAGAGGACAGGGGGGGATCGGTGGCTACACCTTC
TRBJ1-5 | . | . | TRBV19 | CASGEVVRWPQHF | TGTGCCAGTGGGGAGGTGGTCCGGTGGCCCCAGCATTTT
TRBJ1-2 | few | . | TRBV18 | CASSPLGRLNYGYTF | TGTGCCAGCTCGCCTCTAGGACGGCTAAACTATGGCTACACCTTC
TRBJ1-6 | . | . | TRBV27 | CASSFVAGSSYNSPLHF | TGTGCCAGCAGTTTCGTCGCAGGGAGCTCCTATAATTCACCCCTCCACTTT
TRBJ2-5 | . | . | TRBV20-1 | CSARVVETQYF | TGCAGTGCTAGGGTAGTGGAGACCCAGTACTTC
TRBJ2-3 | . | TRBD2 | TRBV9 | CASTPAASGGAIDTQYF | TGTGCCAGCACCCCAGCGGCTAGCGGGGGGGCAATAGATACGCAGTATTTT
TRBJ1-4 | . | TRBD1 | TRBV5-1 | CASSDRQGSGEKLFF | TGCGCCAGCAGCGACCGACAGGGTTCTGGAGAAAAACTGTTTTTT
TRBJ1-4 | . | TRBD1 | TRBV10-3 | CAISDSPGGAEKLFF | TGTGCCATCAGTGACTCGCCAGGGGGGGCTGAAAAACTGTTTTTT
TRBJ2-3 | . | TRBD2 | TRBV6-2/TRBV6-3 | CASSYGLAGEGDTQYF | TGTGCCAGCAGTTACGGACTAGCGGGTGAGGGAGATACGCAGTATTTT
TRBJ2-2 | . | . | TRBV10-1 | CASSYSTDTGELFF | TGCGCCAGCAGTTACTCGACAGACACCGGGGAGCTGTTTTTT
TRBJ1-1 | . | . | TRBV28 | CASSFSREAFF | TGTGCCAGCAGTTTCTCACGCGAAGCTTTCTTT
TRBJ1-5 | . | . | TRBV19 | CASNSGNQPQHF | TGTGCCAGTAATTCGGGCAATCAGCCCCAGCATTTT
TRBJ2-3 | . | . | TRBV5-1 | CASSSSGTAGTDTQYF | TGCGCCAGCAGCAGCTCCGGGACCGCGGGAACAGATACGCAGTATTTT
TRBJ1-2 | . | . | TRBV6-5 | CASSYEGPYGYTF | TGTGCCAGCAGTTACGAGGGACCCTATGGCTACACCTTC
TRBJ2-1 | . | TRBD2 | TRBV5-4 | CASRPLADSLNEQFF | TGTGCCAGCAGACCACTAGCGGATTCCCTCAATGAGCAGTTCTTC
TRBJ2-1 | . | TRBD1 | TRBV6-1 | CASSARDRGYHNEQFF | TGTGCCAGCAGTGCCCGGGACAGGGGTTACCACAATGAGCAGTTCTTC
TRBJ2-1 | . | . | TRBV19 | CASSITGSYNEQFF | TGTGCCAGTAGTATAACGGGGTCCTACAATGAGCAGTTCTTC
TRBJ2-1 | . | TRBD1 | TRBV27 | CASREQTGAPSEFF | TGTGCCAGCAGAGAACAGACAGGGGCTCCCTCGGAGTTCTTC
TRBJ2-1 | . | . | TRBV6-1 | CASSDNSREQFF | TGTGCCAGCAGTGATAACTCTAGAGAGCAGTTCTTC
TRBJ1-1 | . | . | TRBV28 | CASRGSGTEAFF | TGTGCCAGTAGGGGATCGGGGACTGAAGCTTTCTTT
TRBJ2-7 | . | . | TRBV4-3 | CASSQGTPYEQYF | TGCGCCAGCAGCCAAGGTACCCCCTACGAGCAGTACTTC
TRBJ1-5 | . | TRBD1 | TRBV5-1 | CASSPDRGNQPQHF | TGCGCCAGCAGCCCCGACAGGGGGAATCAGCCCCAGCATTTT
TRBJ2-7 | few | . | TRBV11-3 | CASSLGASAVYEQYF | TGTGCCAGCAGCTTAGGGGCATCGGCGGTCTACGAGCAGTACTTC